A selection of T cell receptor beta chains follows, all from one sample in a study of cytomegalovirus exposure and HLA in healthy donors. Assay: immunoSEQ multiplex PCR; the TCRdb copy retains only in-frame clones and omits some. The sample carries 250,000 or so clones, more than 75% recorded once. The sequenced sample consisted of PBMCs. The receptors were gathered from a human donor in good health. CDR3s leave out the opening cysteine and the closing phenylalanine or tryptophan. Clone size is not always given. Where it is, it says once, few, many or a class for expanded clones.

TRBJ2-3	13	TRBV7-9	-	ASSETSRGTDTQY
TRBJ2-1	14	TRBV6-6	-	ASSYHQTGHYNEQF
TRBJ2-7	13	TRBV5-1	-	ATRQGTGAAYEQY
TRBJ2-7	11	TRBV6-5	-	ASSMTGPYEQY
TRBJ2-1	14	TRBV4-2	-	ASSPTGTGGPGEQF
TRBJ1-5	12	TRBV9	-	ASSAGTDNQPQH
TRBJ2-1	14	TRBV13	-	ASSGRDSRSYNEQF
TRBJ2-1	17	TRBV7-9	-	SSSSRSTSTSGRGNEQF
TRBJ2-7	11	TRBV10-3	-	ATGLAGANKQY
TRBJ2-2	13	TRBV5-8	-	ASGYGTANTGELF
TRBJ2-1	15	TRBV5-1	-	ASSSGLAGGSYNEQF
TRBJ1-4	14	TRBV19	-	ASSHTVQSTNEKLF
TRBJ1-5	13	TRBV19	-	ASSMGRGHNQPQH
TRBJ2-1	14	TRBV19	-	ASSIGLAGAYNEQF
TRBJ2-2	12	TRBV4-1	-	ASSQLYLTGELF
TRBJ1-1	12	TRBV18	few	ASSPTGGGTEAF
TRBJ2-7	14	TRBV7-9	-	ASSGVRDSKIYEQY
TRBJ2-2	11	TRBV18	-	AQGTDNTGELF
TRBJ1-1	13	TRBV5-1	-	ASSLTGLWNTEAF
TRBJ2-6	14	TRBV28	-	ASSFPGSLGANVLT
TRBJ2-3	13	TRBV10-3	-	AISEYEFSTDTQY
TRBJ2-7	12	TRBV6-6	-	ASSNFRDRAEQY
TRBJ2-6	11	TRBV27	-	ASLGSGANVLT
TRBJ2-1	12	TRBV6-4	once	ASSREGGINEQF
TRBJ2-7	13	TRBV6-5	-	ASSYSPGGSYEQY
TRBJ2-3	14	TRBV11-1	-	ASSEDPDSRTDTQY
TRBJ2-7	10	TRBV5-6	-	ASSWGENEQY
TRBJ2-5	13	TRBV19	-	ASSIEGGAGETQY
TRBJ1-1	13	TRBV5-1	-	ASSLGGRPNTEAF